The present T cell receptor beta chain was sequenced within a study of blood T cell repertoires in COVID-19. Whole-study context: Acute and convalescent COVID-19 samples came from the United States, Italy and Spain. From T cells, B-cell-depleted T cells, or PBMCs came the material, which was cDNA or gDNA.

The CDR3 extends over 12 amino acids. Germline CDR1 MNHNS, CDR2 SASEGT. The V gene lost 3 bases and the J gene lost 4 bases, with 3 bases spanning the gap. Per the original data handling: Researchers report that nucleated cell counts were estimated from reference gene primer amplification. The protocol was immunoSEQ multiplex PCR, while the TCRdb copy is restricted to in-frame clones and leaves out a portion. V and J calls and clone size are copied from that table; D and trimming were computed from the DNA. The sample records around 200,000 clones, around 87% being singletons. This receptor was identified in a man in his forties with active or convalescent COVID-19. The sequencing input was peripheral blood. The chain links TRBV6-1 to TRBJ1-4, with unresolved D. The CDR3 DNA reads as TGTGCCAGCAGTGACAGTAATGAAAAACTGTTTTTT. It encodes CASSDSNEKLFF.